This T cell receptor beta chain was captured in a study of neurological immune-mediated disorders. Study-level points and caveats: It was HTLV-1-associated myelopathy that showed the most TCR clonal expansion, while multiple sclerosis showed the least, falling below healthy controls.

This clonotype was counted ten times or more. The target antigen is unknown. Unsorted libraries used 2 million PBMCs kept at -80 degrees C. 5'RACE with 10-nucleotide random UMIs produced the cDNA. MiXCR, run by TCRdb on the 5' RACE reads, gives a single entry per CDR3 protein. Of under 40,000 distinct CDR3 sequences in the sample, 14% are singletons; the top ten hold 25% to 30%. V gave up 4 bases and J gave up 0 bases, with 11 bases separating them. From germline, CDR1 is KGHDR and CDR2 SFDVKD. This CDR3 is 15 amino acids long. Sample: PBMCs. V is TRBV24-1 and J is TRBJ1-2, with D perhaps TRBD1 (5 bases). This clonotype originated in a woman between 50 and 59 years old with HTLV-1-associated myelopathy (HAM/TSP). The CDR3 loop is CATSEPGATNYGYTF. DNA for the CDR3: TGTGCCACCAGTGAACCCGGGGCCACTAACTATGGCTACACCTTC.